This T cell receptor (beta chain) appears in the sequencing data of a study of control samples from healthy donors and cancer patients. V shed 10 bases and J 4 bases; nucleotides not matched to a gene: 14. This CDR3 has 15 amino acids. Germline lookup yields CDR1 MNHEY and CDR2 SVGAGI. The repertoire was sequenced with immunoSEQ multiplex PCR; TCRdb's copy has only in-frame clones and lacks some. This table holds approximately 120,000 clones, 75% to 90% found once. This receptor was taken from a woman between 50 and 59 years old in good health. J is TRBJ1-1 and V is TRBV6-5, with 8 bases that match TRBD1. The sequenced material came from blood. The CDR3 DNA reads TGTGCCAACCAGCTTCCGCAGGGGGCGGTCACTGAAGCTTTCTTT. Protein sequence: CANQLPQGAVTEAFF.